One sample yielded the 25 T cell receptor beta chains listed below, sequenced in a study of cytomegalovirus exposure and HLA in healthy donors. The PCR employed 60 Vbeta primers together with 13 Jbeta primers. The table came from immunoSEQ multiplex PCR; TCRdb's copy has only in-frame clones and leaves some out. The top ten hold about an eighth of the sample, which has tens of thousands of clones, about two thirds seen once. Sequenced: PBMCs. Receptors were obtained from a woman aged 40 to 50 in good health and CMV-seropositive.

The rearrangement links TRBV5-4 to TRBJ1-2; 8 bases line up with TRBD1. The germline V gene has CDR1 SGHNT and CDR2 YYREEE (reference sequence). CDR3 size: 15 residues. Trimming took 3 bases from V and 7 from J; bases not matched to a gene: 11. The CDR3 DNA follows: TGTGCCAGCAGCTCAAGACAGGGGCGAGGTGTTGGCTACACCTTC. This encodes CASSSRQGRGVGYTF.

The chain is built from TRBV6-5 and TRBJ1-2; D remains ambiguous. Germline V gene data show CDR1 as MNHEY and CDR2 as SVGAGI. This CDR3 is 16 amino acids long. The V gene lost 0 bases and the J gene lost 7 bases, with 18 bases spanning the gap. The CDR3 sequence is CASSYSMIGRQGGYTF. The CDR3, as DNA: TGTGCCAGCAGTTACTCGATGATTGGGAGACAAGGTGGCTACACCTTC.

CDR3 sequence: CASSVGASGGTDTQYF. CDR3 bases: TGTGCCAGCAGCGTAGGGGCTAGCGGGGGTACAGATACGCAGTATTTT. The rearrangement links TRBV9 to TRBJ2-3; 10 bases are shared with TRBD2. The ends lost 0 bases at V and 3 bases at J; junction bases unmatched: 4. CDR1 SGDLS and CDR2 YYNGEE come from the germline V gene. There are 16 residues in the CDR3.

CDR3 loop: CASSQTGGGSPLHF. The CDR3 DNA reads as TGTGCCAGTAGTCAGACAGGGGGCGGATCACCCCTCCACTTT. The chain joins TRBV19 to TRBJ1-6; 10 bases line up with TRBD1. V trimming: 5 bases; J trimming: 10 bases; junction bases outside the gene matches: 5. Per the germline V gene, CDR1 is LNHDA and CDR2 is SQIVND (reference sequence). CDR3 length: 14 residues.

This clone was seen a handful of times. The J gene is TRBJ1-1, the V gene TRBV9; no firm D call. This CDR3 spans 14 amino acids. CDR1 is SGDLS, CDR2 YYNGEE, per germline. Trimming shortened V by 3 bases and J by 3 bases, and 12 bases separated the two germline ends. The CDR3 bases are TGTGCCAGCAGCGCCTGGGTGGCGGACACTGAAGCTTTCTTT. Residues: CASSAWVADTEAFF.

The gene calls are TRBV7-9 and TRBJ2-2, with 8 bases fitting TRBD1. The CDR3 is 18 residues long. The germline V gene has CDR1 SEHNR and CDR2 FQNEAQ (reference sequence). J gave up 5 bases and V 4 bases, and 15 bases lay outside the gene matches. CDR3 region: CASSSLTGAAVLTGELFF. CDR3 nucleotides: TGTGCCAGCAGCTCCTTGACAGGGGCCGCGGTCTTAACCGGGGAGCTGTTTTTT.

V and J are TRBV7-2 and TRBJ2-3, with TRBD1 matching 8 bases. Germline trimming cut 8 bases from V and 5 bases from J; bases unmatched to any gene: 18. Germline CDR1 is SGHTA and CDR2 is FQGNSA. This CDR3 is 17 amino acids long. Here the CDR3 DNA reads TGTGCCAGCCCCACTGACCCGGGACAGGCGATAGGAGATACGCAGTATTTT. This translates into CASPTDPGQAIGDTQYF.

This clone was recorded a few times. V is TRBV4-1 and J is TRBJ2-5, with TRBD2 as a possible D gene (6 bases). There are 15 residues in the CDR3. The V end was cut by 0 bases, the J end by 5 bases, with 13 bases between. Germline lookup yields CDR1 MGHRA and CDR2 YSYEKL. CDR3 loop: CASSQDRGGSETQYF. In nucleotides, the CDR3 is TGCGCCAGCAGCCAAGATCGGGGAGGATCGGAGACCCAGTACTTC.

This rearrangement joins TRBV6-1 to TRBJ1-1; maybe TRBD1 (5 bases). The CDR3 covers 13 residues. V lost 0 bases to trimming and J lost 10 bases, with 12 bases between them. Germline V gene data show CDR1 as MNHNS and CDR2 as SASEGT. This CDR3 reads CASSEASGVAAFF. The CDR3 DNA reads TGTGCCAGCAGTGAAGCGTCGGGGGTTGCAGCTTTCTTT.

This chain joins TRBV7-9 and TRBJ1-5; 7 bases agree with TRBD1. Germline assignment: CDR1 SEHNR and CDR2 FQNEAQ (reference sequence). The CDR3 is 16 amino acids. Trimming at V came to 1 base and at J to 4 bases, leaving 7 bases not matched to a gene. CDR3 loop: CASSLGGIRGNQPQHF. DNA of the CDR3: TGTGCCAGCAGCTTAGGGGGAATCAGGGGGAATCAGCCCCAGCATTTT.

V and J are TRBV6-1 and TRBJ2-7, with a tentative D call TRBD2 (6 bases). This CDR3 contains 13 residues. Germline loops: CDR1 MNHNS, CDR2 SASEGT. V was cut by 4 bases and J by 7 bases, with 14 bases left in between. The CDR3 is CASSGGAGLEQYF. The DNA for the CDR3 is TGTGCCAGCAGTGGGGGCGCGGGATTGGAGCAGTACTTC.

The chain recombines TRBV13 with TRBJ1-5; 10 bases map to TRBD1. The germline gives CDR1 PRHDT, CDR2 FYEKMQ (reference sequence). Unmatched junction bases numbered 1, after V lost 3 bases and J lost 2 bases. The length of the CDR3 is 15 residues. Here the CDR3 DNA reads TGTGCCAGCAGCTTCGGGACAGGGGGCAATCAGCCCCAGCATTTT. This codes for CASSFGTGGNQPQHF.

V and J are TRBV12-5 and TRBJ2-3, with D possibly matching TRBD2 (5 bases). Germline-derived CDR1 and CDR2 are LGHNT and FRNRAP. This CDR3 region has 14 residues. With 3 bases removed from V and 1 base from J, the gap between germline ends came to 8 bases. CDR3 residues: CASGLFGGTDTQYF. CDR3 DNA: TGTGCTAGTGGTTTATTCGGGGGCACAGATACGCAGTATTTT.

By proportion, this clone is medium-sized. The same CDR3 arises from other DNA sequences in this sample as well. The chain carries TRBV2 and TRBJ1-2, with 8 bases that match TRBD1. This CDR3 has 12 amino acids. The germline CDR1 and CDR2 sequences are SNHLY and FYNNEI. V lost 6 bases, J lost 4 bases, and 1 base stayed unmatched. CDR3 residues: CASSTGGYGYTF. The CDR3 DNA reads TGTGCCAGCAGCACAGGGGGCTATGGCTACACCTTC.

With regard to this clone: At one of its ends the junction is not consistent with the germline gene, which may arise from a read error. This chain uses TRBV30 with TRBJ1-1; D is perhaps TRBD1 (5 bases). The V gene's germline CDR1 is GTSNPN and CDR2 SVGIG (reference sequence). CDR3 size: 13 residues. The DNA of the CDR3 is TGTGCCTGGAGTGCGGATACAGGTATTGAAGCTCTCTTT. Protein sequence: CAWSADTGIEALF.

The rearrangement links TRBV5-1 to TRBJ2-7, with 7 bases fitting TRBD2. V lost 0 bases to trimming and J lost 3 bases; unmatched junction nucleotides: 6. The CDR3 totals 15 residues. Germline CDR1 SGHRS, CDR2 YFSETQ. CDR3 residues: CASSLAGGRVYEQYF. The CDR3 nucleotides are TGCGCCAGCAGCTTGGCTGGAGGGAGGGTCTACGAGCAGTACTTC.

The rearrangement links TRBV18 to TRBJ2-1; unclear D gene. Germline assignment: CDR1 KGHSH and CDR2 LQKENI. The CDR3 runs to 13 residues. V was pared by 2 bases and J by 7 bases, with 9 bases between. CDR3 bases: TGTGCCAGCTCACCATCGGTTTGGAATGAGCAGTTCTTC. This encodes CASSPSVWNEQFF.

This clone showed up just once. One junction end does not reproduce the germline sequence, and a read error may be involved. The sample carries other DNA sequences with the same CDR3. The chain employs TRBV5-6 and TRBJ2-1, with 9 bases aligning to TRBD1. This CDR3 region has 16 residues. Germline V gene data show CDR1 as SGHDT and CDR2 as YYEEEE. Here the CDR3 reads CASSLPHGQGNNEQFF. The CDR3 bases are TGCGCCAGCAGCTTGCCTCATGGACAGGGGAACAATGAGCAGTTCTTC.

This chain links TRBV9 with TRBJ2-3; D is ambiguous. The CDR3 contains 13 residues. V was clipped by 0 bases and J by 4 bases, with 6 bases between them. The germline gives CDR1 SGDLS, CDR2 YYNGEE. This CDR3 is CASSVVMSDTQYF. Here the CDR3 DNA reads TGTGCCAGCAGCGTAGTAATGTCAGATACGCAGTATTTT.

The J gene is TRBJ2-1, the V gene TRBV7-2; D gene unclear. With 1 base removed from V and 1 base from J, the gap between germline ends came to 8 bases. The length of the CDR3 is 15 residues. Germline CDR1 SGHTA, CDR2 FQGNSA. The CDR3 region has the DNA TGTGCCAGCAGCTTAGGCAGCGCGTCCTACAATGAGCAGTTCTTC. It specifies CASSLGSASYNEQFF.

The rearrangement joins TRBV7-2 to TRBJ1-6; TRBD1 is a possible D gene (6 bases). The length of the CDR3 is 13 residues. Trimming left V 5 bases short and J 10 bases short, with 12 bases between. Germline V gene lookup returns CDR1 SGHTA and CDR2 FQGNSA. The CDR3 DNA is TGTGCCAGCAGCCGAGGACAGAGCTCACCCCTCCACTTT. It translates to CASSRGQSSPLHF.

This clone was picked up a small number of times. The genes are TRBV7-8 and TRBJ1-4, with 11 bases lining up with TRBD1. J was trimmed by 6 bases and V by 5 bases; bases with no gene match: 2. The CDR3 runs to 14 residues. Germline V gene lookup returns CDR1 SGHVS and CDR2 FQNEAQ. As DNA, the CDR3 is TGTGCCAGCAGCAAGGACAGGGGGCATGAAAAACTGTTTTTT. Translated: CASSKDRGHEKLFF.

This sequence joins TRBV19 and TRBJ1-5; D is unclear. CDR3 length: 12 amino acids. CDR1 and CDR2 from the germline V gene are LNHDA and SQIVND (reference sequence). Trimming pared 7 bases from V and 0 bases from J, leaving 4 bases between. Here the CDR3 reads CASKYSNQPQHF. The DNA for the CDR3 is TGTGCCAGTAAATATAGCAATCAGCCCCAGCATTTT.

The CDR3 sequence: CASSLIQGHPAQFF. CDR3 DNA sequence: TGTGCCAGCAGCTTAATACAGGGGCATCCTGCCCAGTTCTTC. The chain has TRBV11-2 and TRBJ2-1; 7 nucleotides align to TRBD1. There are 14 residues in the CDR3. Trimming cost V 2 bases and J 13 bases; bases outside gene matches: 11. Germline assignment: CDR1 SGHAT and CDR2 FQNNGV.

This chain joins TRBV6-5 and TRBJ1-5; unclear D gene. The germline V and J ends were trimmed by 8 bases and 0 bases, with 11 bases remaining between them. Germline V CDR1 and CDR2: MNHEY, SVGAGI. The CDR3 extends over 14 amino acids. The CDR3 DNA reads as TGTGCCAGCGACCAGGAATATAGCAATCAGCCCCAGCATTTT. This sequence encodes CASDQEYSNQPQHF.